This TCR beta chain was recovered during a study of beta chain features in type 1 diabetes. Study as a whole: Age, gender and cell yields were alike across patients and healthy donors.

This clone has more than one count but fewer than ten. Its specificity is unknown. Study outcomes and limitations: TCRB CDR3s were moderately but significantly shorter in Type 1 diabetes patients in all four CD4+ subsets.

Via the markers CD45RO/CCR7/CD25/CD127/CD95/CD27, stem cell-like memory, regulatory, central memory and naive CD4+ cells were sorted. Reverse transcription of all isolated RNA meant that expressed TCRB transcripts were sequenced. Some 3.6 million reads on average were seen across naive, central memory and regulatory T cell samples. Generated by immunoSEQ multiplex PCR, the TCRdb table keeps only in-frame clones and is missing some. Here the sample spans 250,000 to 350,000 clones, around 15% being singletons. Sequencing used central memory CD4+ T cells from blood. This TCR was sampled from a man younger than 40 in good health.

The CDR3 nucleotides read TGTGCCAGCAGCCCATTGACAGGGTCTAACTATGGCTACACCTTC. Protein: CASSPLTGSNYGYTF. This chain links TRBV11-2 with TRBJ1-2, with 7 nucleotides matching TRBD1. From germline, CDR1 is SGHAT and CDR2 FQNNGV. The V and J ends lost 5 bases and 0 bases, in that order; junction bases with no gene match: 6. The CDR3 is made up of 15 amino acids.